The 10 T cell receptor beta chains below all came from one sample that was sequenced in a study of T cells of healthy individuals. MiXCR was run by TCRdb on the 5' RACE reads, yielding one entry per CDR3 protein. The sample carries about 53,000 distinct CDR3 sequences, roughly 15% recorded once. The receptors come from a human donor in good health.

The V and J genes are TRBV4-1 and TRBJ1-1; 7 bases map to TRBD1. Germline-derived CDR1 and CDR2 are MGHRA and YSYEKL. This CDR3 contains 15 residues. V trimming: 4 bases; J trimming: 6 bases; junction bases outside the gene matches: 11. The CDR3 DNA reads as TGCGCCAGCAGCCTAGCCGGACAGGCAGGGTCTGAAGCTTTCTTT. Translating gives CASSLAGQAGSEAFF.

The sample holds many counts of this clonotype. This chain uses TRBV20-1 with TRBJ1-1, with 7 bases that match TRBD1. With 3 bases clipped from V and 0 bases from J, the junction kept 4 bases outside the gene matches. The V gene's germline CDR1 is DFQATT and CDR2 SNEGSKA (reference sequence). This CDR3 has 14 residues. The CDR3 DNA sequence: TGCAGTGCTAGGGTACAGGGGATGAACACTGAAGCTTTCTTT. Protein sequence: CSARVQGMNTEAFF.

This clonotype counts as medium-sized (0.01 to 0.1%). The genes are TRBV20-1 and TRBJ1-1; no firm D call. The CDR3 runs to 13 residues. Between the trimmed V and J ends, which lost 4 bases and 0 bases, there was a span of 9 bases. From germline, CDR1 is DFQATT and CDR2 SNEGSKA (reference sequence). CDR3 sequence: CSANEDMNTEAFF. The CDR3 region has the DNA TGCAGTGCTAACGAGGATATGAACACTGAAGCTTTCTTT.

In its sample, this clonotype was seen many times. The chain uses TRBV5-8 and TRBJ2-4; tentatively, D is TRBD1 or TRBD2 (5 bases each). Germline V lookup: CDR1 SGHTS, CDR2 YDEGEE. V gave up 4 bases and J gave up 0 bases, with 11 bases separating them. The CDR3 runs 15 residues. CDR3: CASSRGDVAKNIQYF. The CDR3 coding sequence is TGTGCCAGCAGCAGAGGGGACGTAGCCAAAAACATTCAGTACTTC.

This clonotype occurred a few times. The rearrangement uses TRBV12-3 or TRBV12-4 and TRBJ1-1; D remains ambiguous. V lost 3 bases to trimming and J lost 1 base, with 6 bases between them. The CDR3 consists of 13 residues. CDR3 amino acids: CASSFDPNTEAFF. The CDR3 DNA follows: TGTGCCAGCAGTTTCGACCCGAACACTGAAGCTTTCTTT.

This clonotype was found a few times. This chain connects TRBV20-1 to TRBJ2-7; 16 bases map to TRBD2. Germline lookup yields CDR1 DFQATT and CDR2 SNEGSKA (reference sequence). Trimming removed 3 bases from V and 5 bases from J; junction bases left unmatched: 4. The CDR3 covers 15 residues. CDR3 nucleotide sequence: TGCAGTGCTAGTGGGACTAGCGGGAGGGGTGACGAGCAGTACTTC. It is translated as CSASGTSGRGDEQYF.

This clonotype showed up many times. This sequence joins TRBV29-1 and TRBJ2-5; 7 bases agree with TRBD1. V lost 7 bases and J lost 2; bases outside the gene matches: 10. This CDR3 comprises 14 residues. Germline CDR1 SQVTM, CDR2 ANQGSEA. CDR3 sequence reads: CSGGTVREQETQYF. DNA for the CDR3: TGCAGCGGTGGGACAGTCAGGGAGCAAGAGACCCAGTACTTC.

The chain carries TRBV18 and TRBJ2-3; maybe TRBD1 (6 bases). V gave up 5 bases and J gave up 0 bases, with 12 bases separating them. This CDR3 has 15 amino acids. Germline V CDR1 and CDR2: KGHSH, LQKENI. In DNA form, the CDR3 reads TGTGCCAGCTCAGAGACAGGACCAAGCACAGATACGCAGTATTTT. Translating gives CASSETGPSTDTQYF.

In this sample, this clonotype turned up a few times. V is TRBV20-1 and J is TRBJ1-1, with D possibly being TRBD1 (5 bases). This CDR3 has 15 amino acids. Germline CDR1 is DFQATT and CDR2 is SNEGSKA (reference sequence). V was trimmed by 0 bases and J by 1 base, leaving 12 bases between them. CDR3 coding DNA: TGCAGTGCTAGAGATGGGGCCAGGGCGAACACTGAAGCTTTCTTT. Amino acid sequence: CSARDGARANTEAFF.

As to this clonotype: Relative to the germline gene, one junction end is altered; a read error may explain this. Written as DNA, the CDR3 is TGTGCCAACAGCCACCGCGAGGGGCCCACCGGGGAGCTGTTTTTT. Encoded protein: CANSHREGPTGELFF. V gene TRBV11-3 combines with J gene TRBJ2-2; D is tentatively TRBD1 or TRBD2 (5 bases each). Germline loops: CDR1 SGHNT, CDR2 YENEEA. The CDR3 has 15 amino acids.